The 5 T cell receptor beta chains below come from one sample, sequenced in a study of T-cell reconstitution after alpha-beta-depleted transplantation in children. For TCRbeta, the library was prepared with unique molecular identifiers. MiXCR, run by TCRdb on the PCR reads, gives a single entry per CDR3 protein. This table has about 420,000 distinct CDR3 sequences, about 17% appearing once. Material: PBMCs, mostly from graft donor cells, obtained 360 days after TCRalphabeta/CD19-depleted stem cell transplant. These receptors were taken from a boy less than two years old who had a stem cell transplant for Wiskott-Aldrich syndrome, so the T cells may come from the graft donor.

The chain has TRBV2 and TRBJ2-2; maybe TRBD2 (5 bases). The CDR3 is 15 residues long. Germline V gene data show CDR1 as SNHLY and CDR2 as FYNNEI. Trimming took off 6 bases at V and 3 bases at J, with 14 bases between the two ends. This CDR3 is CASSTDEGYTGELFF. In nucleotides, the CDR3 is TGTGCCAGCAGCACGGACGAGGGTTACACCGGGGAGCTGTTTTTT.

This clonotype turned up a few times. CDR3 in amino acids: CATRSIPTTDTQYF. The CDR3 nucleotides read TGTGCCACCAGAAGCATCCCCACGACAGATACGCAGTATTTT. J is TRBJ2-3 and V is TRBV27; D not resolved. With 10 bases removed from V and 3 bases from J, the gap between germline ends came to 17 bases. Germline V gene sequence: CDR1 MNHEY, CDR2 SMNVEV (reference sequence). The CDR3 consists of 14 residues.

In its sample, this clonotype was seen a few times. The CDR3 DNA is TGTGCCACCAGTGATTTCCCCTACAATGAGCAGTTCTTC. Translated, it gives CATSDFPYNEQFF. The V call is TRBV24-1, the J call TRBJ2-1; D unclear. This CDR3 region has 13 residues. The germline V and J ends were trimmed by 1 base and 2 bases, with 2 bases remaining between them. CDR1 and CDR2 from the germline V gene are KGHDR and SFDVKD.

This clonotype was counted a few times. The J gene is TRBJ2-7, the V gene TRBV24-1, with 10 bases fitting TRBD1. Germline V gene lookup returns CDR1 KGHDR and CDR2 SFDVKD. V was pared by 3 bases and J by 3 bases, with 7 bases of the junction left unmatched. This CDR3 region has 16 residues. The CDR3 DNA sequence: TGTGCCACCAGTGATAGTCCGGGACAGGGGAACTACGAGCAGTACTTC. Translated, it gives CATSDSPGQGNYEQYF.

This clonotype was counted between two and nine times. This chain joins TRBV11-2 and TRBJ2-1, with 8 nucleotides matching TRBD2. The V gene's germline CDR1 is SGHAT and CDR2 FQNNGV. The CDR3 is made up of 16 amino acids. The junction had 2 bases not matched to a gene; V was cut back by 1 base and J by 0 bases. DNA for the CDR3: TGTGCCAGCAGCTTAGGCGGGACTAGCTCCTACAATGAGCAGTTCTTC. Translating gives CASSLGGTSSYNEQFF.